This T cell receptor beta chain was recovered during a study of OX40 agonist ivuxolimab in advanced cancers. Clones were read by immunoSEQ multiplex PCR, and TCRdb kept only the in-frame ones, dropping some. The table lists over 85,000 clones, approximately 89% of them singletons. Trimming cost V 4 bases and J 0 bases, with 10 bases left between them. The CDR3 contains 15 residues. Germline-derived CDR1 and CDR2 are LGHNA and YNFKEQ. The source of this sequence is an adult with an advanced solid tumor such as melanoma, head and neck, liver or kidney cancer. The material was CD4+ or CD8+ T cells sorted from blood, obtained in a trial of the OX40 agonist ivuxolimab. The chain combines TRBV4-2 with TRBJ1-5; a weak D match, TRBD1 (6 bases). CDR3 protein: CASSRTVDSNQPQHF. CDR3 DNA sequence: TGTGCCAGCAGCCGGACAGTCGATAGCAATCAGCCCCAGCATTTT.